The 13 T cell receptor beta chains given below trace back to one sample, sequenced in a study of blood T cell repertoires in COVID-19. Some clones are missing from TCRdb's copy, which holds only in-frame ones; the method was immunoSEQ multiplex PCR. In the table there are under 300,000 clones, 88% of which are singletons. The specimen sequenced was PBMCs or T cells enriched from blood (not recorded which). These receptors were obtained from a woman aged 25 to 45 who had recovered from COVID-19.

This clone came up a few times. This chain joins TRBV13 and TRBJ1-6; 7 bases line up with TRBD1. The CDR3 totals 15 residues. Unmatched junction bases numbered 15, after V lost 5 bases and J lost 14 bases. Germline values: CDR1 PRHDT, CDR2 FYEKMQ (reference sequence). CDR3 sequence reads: CASSPRTGAPMTLHF. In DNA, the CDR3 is TGTGCCAGCAGCCCCCGTACAGGGGCCCCTATGACCCTCCACTTT.

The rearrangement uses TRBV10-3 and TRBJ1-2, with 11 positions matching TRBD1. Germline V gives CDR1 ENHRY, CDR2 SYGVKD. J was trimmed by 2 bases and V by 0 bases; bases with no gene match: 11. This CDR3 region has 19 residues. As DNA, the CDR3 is TGTGCCATCAGTGAGTCCCGACGGGACAGGGGGAACAAAAACTATGGCTACACCTTC. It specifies CAISESRRDRGNKNYGYTF.

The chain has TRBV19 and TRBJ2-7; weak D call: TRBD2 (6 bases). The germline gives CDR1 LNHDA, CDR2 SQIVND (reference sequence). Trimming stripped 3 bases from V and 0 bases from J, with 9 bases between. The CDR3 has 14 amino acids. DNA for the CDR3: TGTGCCAGTAGTATGGGGGGACCCTCCTACGAGCAGTACTTC. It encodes CASSMGGPSYEQYF. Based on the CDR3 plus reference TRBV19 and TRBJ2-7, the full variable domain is DGGITQSPKYLFRKEGQNVTLSCEQNLNHDAMYWYRQDPGQGLRLIYYSQIVNDFQKGDIAEGYSVSREKKESFPLTVTSAQKNPTAFYLCASSMGGPSYEQYFGPGTRLTVT.

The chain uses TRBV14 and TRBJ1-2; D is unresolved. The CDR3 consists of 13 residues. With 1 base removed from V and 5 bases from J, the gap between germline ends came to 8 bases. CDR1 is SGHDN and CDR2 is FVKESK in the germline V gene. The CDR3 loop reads CASSQGQVYGYTF. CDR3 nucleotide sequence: TGTGCCAGCAGCCAAGGGCAGGTTTATGGCTACACCTTC.

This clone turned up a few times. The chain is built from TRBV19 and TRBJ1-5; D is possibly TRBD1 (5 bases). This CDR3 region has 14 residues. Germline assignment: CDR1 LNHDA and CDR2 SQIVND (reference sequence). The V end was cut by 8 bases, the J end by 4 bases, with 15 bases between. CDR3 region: CASGGTGRNQPQHF. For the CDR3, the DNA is TGTGCCAGTGGGGGGACGGGTAGGAATCAGCCCCAGCATTTT. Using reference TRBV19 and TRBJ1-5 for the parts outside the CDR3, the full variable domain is DGGITQSPKYLFRKEGQNVTLSCEQNLNHDAMYWYRQDPGQGLRLIYYSQIVNDFQKGDIAEGYSVSREKKESFPLTVTSAQKNPTAFYLCASGGTGRNQPQHFGDGTRLSIL.

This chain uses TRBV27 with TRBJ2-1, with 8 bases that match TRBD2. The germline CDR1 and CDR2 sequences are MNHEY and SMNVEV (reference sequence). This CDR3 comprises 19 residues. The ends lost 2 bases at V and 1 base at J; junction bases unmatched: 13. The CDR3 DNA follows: TGTGCCAGCAGTTTACCGAGGGCCGGGAGGGGACCGTCCTACAATGAGCAGTTCTTC. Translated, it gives CASSLPRAGRGPSYNEQFF.

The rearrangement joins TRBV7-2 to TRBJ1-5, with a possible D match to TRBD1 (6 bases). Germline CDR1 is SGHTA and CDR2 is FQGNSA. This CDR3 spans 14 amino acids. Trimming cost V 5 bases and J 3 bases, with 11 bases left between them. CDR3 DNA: TGTGCCAGCAGCGGTCCAGGGGACAATCAGCCCCAGCATTTT. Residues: CASSGPGDNQPQHF.

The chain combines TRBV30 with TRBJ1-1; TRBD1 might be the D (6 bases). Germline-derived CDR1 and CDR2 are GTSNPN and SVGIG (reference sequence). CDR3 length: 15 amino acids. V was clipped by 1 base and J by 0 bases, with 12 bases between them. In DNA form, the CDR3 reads TGTGCCTGGAGTGAAGGGCAGGGGATGAACACTGAAGCTTTCTTT. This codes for CAWSEGQGMNTEAFF.

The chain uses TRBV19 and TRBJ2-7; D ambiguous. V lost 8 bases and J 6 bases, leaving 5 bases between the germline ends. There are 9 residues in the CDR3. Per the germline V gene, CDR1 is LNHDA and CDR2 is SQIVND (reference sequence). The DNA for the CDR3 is TGTGCCAGTCTTTCCGAGCAGTACTTC. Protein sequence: CASLSEQYF.

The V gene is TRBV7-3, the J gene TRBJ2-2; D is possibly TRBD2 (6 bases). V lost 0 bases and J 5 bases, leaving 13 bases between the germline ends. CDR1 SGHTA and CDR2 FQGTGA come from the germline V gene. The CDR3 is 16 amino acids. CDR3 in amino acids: CASSLTWTTHTGELFF. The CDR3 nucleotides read TGTGCCAGCAGCTTAACATGGACTACCCATACCGGGGAGCTGTTTTTT. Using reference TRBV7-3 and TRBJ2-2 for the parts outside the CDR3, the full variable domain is GAGVSQTPSNKVTEKGKYVELRCDPISGHTALYWYRQSLGQGPEFLIYFQGTGAADDSGLPNDRFFAVRPEGSVSTLKIQRTERGDSAVYLCASSLTWTTHTGELFFGEGSRLTVL.

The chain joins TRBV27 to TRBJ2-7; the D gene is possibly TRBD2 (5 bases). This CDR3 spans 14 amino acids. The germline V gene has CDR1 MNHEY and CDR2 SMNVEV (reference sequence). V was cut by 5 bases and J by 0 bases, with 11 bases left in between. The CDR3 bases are TGTGCCAGCAGTCAGACTAAGTCCTCCTACGAGCAGTACTTC. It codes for CASSQTKSSYEQYF.

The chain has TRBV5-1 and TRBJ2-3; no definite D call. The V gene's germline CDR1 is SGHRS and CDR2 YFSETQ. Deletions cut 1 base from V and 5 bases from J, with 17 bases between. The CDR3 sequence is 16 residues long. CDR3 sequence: CASSLLSQTPGDTQYF. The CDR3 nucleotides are TGCGCCAGCAGCTTGCTTTCCCAGACCCCGGGAGATACGCAGTATTTT.

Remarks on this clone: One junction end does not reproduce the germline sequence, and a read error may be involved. CDR3: CASSPREDF. In DNA form, the CDR3 reads TGTGCCAGCAGCCCCCGGGAGGATTTC. This chain joins TRBV9 and TRBJ1-2; D is unclear. Germline V lookup: CDR1 SGDLS, CDR2 YYNGEE. CDR3 length equals 9 residues.